This T cell receptor (beta chain) came from a study of post-analysis software for immune sequencing data. General study results and limits: In patients, TRBV5-6, TRBV5-1 and TRBV20-1 belonged to five or six TRBV segments found more frequently than in controls.

This CDR3 has 15 residues. Germline CDR1 MGHRA, CDR2 YSYEKL. Trimming stripped 4 bases from V and 5 bases from J, with 17 bases between. Unique molecular identifiers tagged the TCR beta cDNA libraries. It was from about 1 to 10 million T cells that 530,000 or so cDNA molecules came. TCRdb fed the PCR reads into MiXCR, producing one record per CDR3 protein. The sample holds about 540,000 distinct CDR3 sequences; 34% are singletons and the top ten take around 5.9%. For this clonotype: What it binds is unknown.

The chain recombines TRBV4-1 with TRBJ1-1, with a possible D match to TRBD1 (6 bases). Sequencing used blood. The TCR was taken from a girl aged 2 to 17 with multiple sclerosis. The CDR3 nucleotides read TGCGCCAGCAGCCGCATGACGGGGGCGAGAACTGAAGCTTTCTTT. Its translation is CASSRMTGARTEAFF.